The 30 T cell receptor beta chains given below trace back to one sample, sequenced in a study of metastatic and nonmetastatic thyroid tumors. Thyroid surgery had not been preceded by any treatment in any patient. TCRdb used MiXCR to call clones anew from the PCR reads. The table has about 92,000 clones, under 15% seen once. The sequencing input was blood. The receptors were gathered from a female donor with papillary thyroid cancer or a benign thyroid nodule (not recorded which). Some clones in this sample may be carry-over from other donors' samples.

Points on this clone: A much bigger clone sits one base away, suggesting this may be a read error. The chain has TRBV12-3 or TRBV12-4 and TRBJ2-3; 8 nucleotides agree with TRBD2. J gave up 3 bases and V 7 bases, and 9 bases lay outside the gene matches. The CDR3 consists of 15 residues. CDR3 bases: TGTGCCAGCACCATAGCGGGGTGGGGGACAGATACGCAGTATTTT. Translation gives CASTIAGWGTDTQYF.

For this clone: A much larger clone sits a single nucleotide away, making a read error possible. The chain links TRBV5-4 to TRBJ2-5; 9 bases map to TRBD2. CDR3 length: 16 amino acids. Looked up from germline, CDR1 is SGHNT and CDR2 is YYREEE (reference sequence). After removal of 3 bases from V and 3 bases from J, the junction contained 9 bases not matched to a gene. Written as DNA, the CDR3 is TGTGCCAGCAGCTCCTGTGGCGGGGGGGCGGAAGAGACCCAGTACTTC. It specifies CASSSCGGGAEETQYF.

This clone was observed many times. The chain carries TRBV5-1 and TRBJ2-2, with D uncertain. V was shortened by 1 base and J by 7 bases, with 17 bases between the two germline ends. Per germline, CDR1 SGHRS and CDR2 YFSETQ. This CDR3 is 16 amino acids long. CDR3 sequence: CASSLFEGSVNGELFF. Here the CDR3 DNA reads TGCGCCAGCAGCTTGTTTGAAGGGTCGGTCAACGGGGAGCTGTTTTTT.

The CDR3 region is CASSVQRRGTGQYF. Here the CDR3 DNA reads TGTGCCAGCAGCGTACAGCGTCGGGGAACGGGGCAGTACTTC. The chain joins TRBV2 to TRBJ2-7; weak D call: TRBD2 (5 bases). This CDR3 is built from 14 residues. Germline CDR1 reads SNHLY; CDR2 reads FYNNEI. The V and J ends lost 6 bases and 9 bases respectively, with 21 bases between them.

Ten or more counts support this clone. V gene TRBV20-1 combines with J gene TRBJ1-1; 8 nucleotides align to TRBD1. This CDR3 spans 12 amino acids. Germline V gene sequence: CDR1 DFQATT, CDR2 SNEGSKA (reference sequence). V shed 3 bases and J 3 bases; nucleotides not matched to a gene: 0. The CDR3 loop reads CSARTGDTEAFF. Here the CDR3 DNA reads TGCAGTGCTAGGACAGGGGACACTGAAGCTTTCTTT.

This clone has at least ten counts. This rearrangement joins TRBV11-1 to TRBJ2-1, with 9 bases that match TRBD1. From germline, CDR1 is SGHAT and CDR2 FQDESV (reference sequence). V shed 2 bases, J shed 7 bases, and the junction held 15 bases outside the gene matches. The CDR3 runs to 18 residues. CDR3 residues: CASSLIGTGLVITNEQFF. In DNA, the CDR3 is TGTGCCAGCAGCTTAATCGGGACAGGGTTGGTCATCACGAATGAGCAGTTCTTC.

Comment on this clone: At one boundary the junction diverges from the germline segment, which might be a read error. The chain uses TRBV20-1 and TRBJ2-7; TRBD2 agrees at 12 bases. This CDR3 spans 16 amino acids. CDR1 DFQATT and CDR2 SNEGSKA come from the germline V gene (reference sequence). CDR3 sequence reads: CGARGPRLAGGQGRYF. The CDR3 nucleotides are TGCGGTGCTAGAGGTCCCCGTCTAGCGGGGGGGCAGGGGCGGTACTTC.

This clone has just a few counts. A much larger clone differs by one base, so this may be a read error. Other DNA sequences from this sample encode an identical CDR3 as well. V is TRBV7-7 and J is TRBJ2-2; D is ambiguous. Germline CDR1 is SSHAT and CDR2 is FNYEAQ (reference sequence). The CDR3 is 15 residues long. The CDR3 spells CASSSGSGYTGELFF. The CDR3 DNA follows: TGTGCTAGCAGCTCCGGGTCAGGTTACACCGGGGAGCTGTTTTTT.

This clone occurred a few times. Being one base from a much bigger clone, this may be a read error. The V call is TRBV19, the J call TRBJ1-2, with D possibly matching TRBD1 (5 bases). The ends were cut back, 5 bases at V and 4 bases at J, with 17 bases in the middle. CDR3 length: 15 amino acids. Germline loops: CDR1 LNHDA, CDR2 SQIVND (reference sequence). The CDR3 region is CASSSTWGGPYGYTF. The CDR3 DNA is TGTGCCAGTAGTTCAACATGGGGCGGACCCTATGGCTACACCTTC.

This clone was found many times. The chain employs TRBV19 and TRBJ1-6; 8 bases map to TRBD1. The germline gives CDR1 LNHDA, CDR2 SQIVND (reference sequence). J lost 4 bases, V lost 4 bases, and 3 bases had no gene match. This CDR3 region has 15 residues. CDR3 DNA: TGTGCCAGTAGTAGGACAGGGCTGTATAATTCACCCCTCCACTTT. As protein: CASSRTGLYNSPLHF.

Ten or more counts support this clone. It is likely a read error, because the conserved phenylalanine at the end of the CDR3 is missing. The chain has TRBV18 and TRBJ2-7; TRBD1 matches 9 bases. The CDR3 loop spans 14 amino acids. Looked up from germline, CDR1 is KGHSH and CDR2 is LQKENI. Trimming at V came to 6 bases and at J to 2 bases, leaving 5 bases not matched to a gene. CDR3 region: CASSPRTGAYEQYL. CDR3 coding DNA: TGTGCCAGCTCGCCTAGGACAGGGGCCTACGAGCAGTACCTC.

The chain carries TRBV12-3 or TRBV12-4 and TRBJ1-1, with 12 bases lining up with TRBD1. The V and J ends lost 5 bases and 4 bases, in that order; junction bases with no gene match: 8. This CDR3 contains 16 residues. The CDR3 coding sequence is TGTGCCAGCAGTAACCGGGACAGGGGGCATCTCACTGAAGCTTTCTTT. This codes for CASSNRDRGHLTEAFF.

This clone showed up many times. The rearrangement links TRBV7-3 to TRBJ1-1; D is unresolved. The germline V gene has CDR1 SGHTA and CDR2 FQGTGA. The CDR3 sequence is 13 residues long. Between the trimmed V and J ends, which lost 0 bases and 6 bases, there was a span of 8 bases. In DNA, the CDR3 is TGTGCCAGCAGCTTAACCCGACAAGCTGAAGCTTTCTTT. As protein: CASSLTRQAEAFF.

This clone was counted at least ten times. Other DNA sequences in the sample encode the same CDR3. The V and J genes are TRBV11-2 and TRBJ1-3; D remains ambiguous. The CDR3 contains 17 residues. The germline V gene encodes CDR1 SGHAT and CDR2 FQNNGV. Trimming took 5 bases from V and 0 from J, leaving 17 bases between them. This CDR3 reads CASSPQPQAYSGNTIYF. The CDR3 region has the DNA TGTGCCAGCAGCCCCCAGCCGCAGGCCTACTCTGGAAACACCATATATTTT.

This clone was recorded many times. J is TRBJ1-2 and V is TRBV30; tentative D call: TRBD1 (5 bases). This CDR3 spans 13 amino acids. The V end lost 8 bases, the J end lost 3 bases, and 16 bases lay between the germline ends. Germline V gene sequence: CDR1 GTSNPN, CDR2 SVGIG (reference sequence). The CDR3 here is CARQGRADYGYTF. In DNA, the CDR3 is TGTGCCCGGCAGGGTCGGGCGGACTATGGCTACACCTTC.

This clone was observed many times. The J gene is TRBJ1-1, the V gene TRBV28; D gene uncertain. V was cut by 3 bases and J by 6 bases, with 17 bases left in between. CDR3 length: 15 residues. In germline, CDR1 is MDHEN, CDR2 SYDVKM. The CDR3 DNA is TGTGCCAGCAGTTTTATTCGGCGGGGTCACGCTGAAGCTTTCTTT. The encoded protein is CASSFIRRGHAEAFF.

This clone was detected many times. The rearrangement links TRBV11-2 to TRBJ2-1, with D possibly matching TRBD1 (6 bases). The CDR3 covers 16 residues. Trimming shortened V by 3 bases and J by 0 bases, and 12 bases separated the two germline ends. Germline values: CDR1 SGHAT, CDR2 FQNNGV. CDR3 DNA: TGTGCCAGCAGCTTCGATGACAGGAGCTCCTACAATGAGCAGTTCTTC. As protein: CASSFDDRSSYNEQFF.

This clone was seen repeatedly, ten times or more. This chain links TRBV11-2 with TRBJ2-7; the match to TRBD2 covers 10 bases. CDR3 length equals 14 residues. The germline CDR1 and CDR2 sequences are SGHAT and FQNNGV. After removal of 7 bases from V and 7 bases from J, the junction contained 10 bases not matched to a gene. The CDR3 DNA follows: TGTGCCAGCAACCTCGTAGCGGGGGGCCGGGAGCAGTACTTC. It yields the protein CASNLVAGGREQYF.

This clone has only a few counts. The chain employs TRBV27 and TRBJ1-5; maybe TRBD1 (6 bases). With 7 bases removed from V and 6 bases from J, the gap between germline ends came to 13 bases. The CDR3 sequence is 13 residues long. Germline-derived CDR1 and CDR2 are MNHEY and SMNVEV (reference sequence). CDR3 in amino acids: CASIQGGGQPQHF. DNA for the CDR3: TGTGCCAGCATACAGGGAGGAGGTCAGCCCCAGCATTTT.

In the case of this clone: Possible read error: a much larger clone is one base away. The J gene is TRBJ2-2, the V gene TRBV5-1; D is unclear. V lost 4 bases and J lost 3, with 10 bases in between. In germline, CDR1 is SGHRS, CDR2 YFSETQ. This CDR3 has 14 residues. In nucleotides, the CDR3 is TGCGCCAGCAGCATGTTGTCGGACACCGGGGAGCTGTTTTTT. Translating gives CASSMLSDTGELFF.

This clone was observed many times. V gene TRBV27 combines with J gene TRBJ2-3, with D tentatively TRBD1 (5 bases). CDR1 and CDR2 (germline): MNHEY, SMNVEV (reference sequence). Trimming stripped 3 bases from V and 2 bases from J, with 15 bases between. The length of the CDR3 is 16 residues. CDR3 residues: CASSFGSGSATDTQYF. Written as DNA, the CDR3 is TGTGCCAGCAGTTTCGGTTCAGGGTCAGCCACAGATACGCAGTATTTT.

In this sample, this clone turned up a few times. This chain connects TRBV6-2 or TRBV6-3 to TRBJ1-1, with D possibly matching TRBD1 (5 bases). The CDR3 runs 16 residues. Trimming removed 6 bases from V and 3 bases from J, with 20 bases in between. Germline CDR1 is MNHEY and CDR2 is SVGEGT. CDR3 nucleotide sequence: TGTGCCAGCAGCTCATCCCTAGGGGTTACGGACACTGAAGCTTTCTTT. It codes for CASSSSLGVTDTEAFF.

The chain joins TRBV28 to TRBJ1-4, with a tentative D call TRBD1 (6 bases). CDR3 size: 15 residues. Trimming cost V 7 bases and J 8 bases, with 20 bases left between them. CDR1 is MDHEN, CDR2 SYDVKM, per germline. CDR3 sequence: CASNLRDARGEKLFF. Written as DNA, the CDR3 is TGTGCCAGCAACCTGCGTGATGCAAGGGGGGAAAAACTGTTTTTT. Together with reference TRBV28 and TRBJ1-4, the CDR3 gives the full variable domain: DVKVTQSSRYLVKRTGEKVFLECVQDMDHENMFWYRQDPGLGLRLIYFSYDVKMKEKGDIPEGYSVSREKKERFSLILESASTNQTSMYLCASNLRDARGEKLFFGSGTQLSVL.

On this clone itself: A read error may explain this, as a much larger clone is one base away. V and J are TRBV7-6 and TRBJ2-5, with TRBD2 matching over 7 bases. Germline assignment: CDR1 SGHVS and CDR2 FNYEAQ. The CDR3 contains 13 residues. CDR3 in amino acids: CASSTRTSGTHYF. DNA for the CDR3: TGTGCCAGCAGCACTAGGACTAGTGGGACCCATTACTTC. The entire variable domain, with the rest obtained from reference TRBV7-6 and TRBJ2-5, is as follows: GAGVSQSPRYKVTKRGQDVALRCDPISGHVSLYWYRQALGQGPEFLTYFNYEAQQDKSGLPNDRFSAERPEGSISTLTIQRTEQRDSAMYRCASSTRTSGTHYFGPGTRLLVL.

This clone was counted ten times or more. The CDR3 is CASGTSPYEQFF. The CDR3 nucleotides read TGTGCCAGCGGGACTAGCCCGTATGAGCAGTTCTTC. V gene TRBV2 combines with J gene TRBJ2-1, with TRBD2 matching 9 bases. The CDR3 runs to 12 residues. The V gene end was trimmed by 8 bases and the J gene end by 8 bases; junction bases not matched to a gene: 4. CDR1 is SNHLY, CDR2 FYNNEI, per germline.

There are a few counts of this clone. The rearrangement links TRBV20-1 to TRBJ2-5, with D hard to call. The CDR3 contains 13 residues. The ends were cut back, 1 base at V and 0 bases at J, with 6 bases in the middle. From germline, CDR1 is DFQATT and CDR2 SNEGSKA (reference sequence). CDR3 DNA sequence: TGCAGTGCTAGAGTAGGGTACCAAGAGACCCAGTACTTC. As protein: CSARVGYQETQYF.

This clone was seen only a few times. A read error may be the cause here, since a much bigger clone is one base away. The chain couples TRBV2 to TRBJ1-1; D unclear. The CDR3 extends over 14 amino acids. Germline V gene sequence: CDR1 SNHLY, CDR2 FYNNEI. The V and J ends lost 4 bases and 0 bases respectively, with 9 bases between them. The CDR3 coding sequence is TGTGCCAGCAGTGTCACCCAGATGAACACTGAAGCTTTCTTT. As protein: CASSVTQMNTEAFF.

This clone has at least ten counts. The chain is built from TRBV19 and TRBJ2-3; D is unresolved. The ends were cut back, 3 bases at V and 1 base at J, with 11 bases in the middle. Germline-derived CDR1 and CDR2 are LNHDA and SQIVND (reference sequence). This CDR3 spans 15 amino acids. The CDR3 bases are TGTGCCAGTAGTATTACTAAGACGGGCACAGATACGCAGTATTTT. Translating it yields CASSITKTGTDTQYF. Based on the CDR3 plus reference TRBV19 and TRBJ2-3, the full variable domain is DGGITQSPKYLFRKEGQNVTLSCEQNLNHDAMYWYRQDPGQGLRLIYYSQIVNDFQKGDIAEGYSVSREKKESFPLTVTSAQKNPTAFYLCASSITKTGTDTQYFGPGTRLTVL.

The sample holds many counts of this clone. The CDR3 region has the DNA TGCGCCAGCAGTGATAGGGGGGCAGGGTGGACTGAGCAGTTCTTC. The encoded protein is CASSDRGAGWTEQFF. The chain is built from TRBV10-1 and TRBJ2-1; either TRBD1 or TRBD2 may fit D (6 bases each). The germline V gene has CDR1 WNHNN and CDR2 SYGVQD (reference sequence). V was trimmed by 3 bases and J by 9 bases, leaving 18 bases between them. The CDR3 sequence is 15 residues long.

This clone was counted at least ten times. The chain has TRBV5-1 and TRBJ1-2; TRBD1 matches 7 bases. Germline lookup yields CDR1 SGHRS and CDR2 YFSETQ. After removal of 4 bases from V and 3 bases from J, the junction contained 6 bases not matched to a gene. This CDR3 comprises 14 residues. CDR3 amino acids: CASSLGQVDYGYTF. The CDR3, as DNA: TGCGCCAGCAGCCTCGGACAGGTTGACTATGGCTACACCTTC.